This entry is about one T cell receptor (beta chain). Source study methods: Estimation of nucleated cell counts relied on the amplification of reference gene primers. The protocol was immunoSEQ multiplex PCR, while the TCRdb copy is restricted to in-frame clones and leaves out a portion. That table supplies the V and J calls and clone size; D and trimming were determined from the DNA. This sample has about 170,000 clones, with just over 90% found just once. This sample was included in a study of blood T cell repertoires in COVID-19. At the level of the study: Samples taken during acute and convalescent COVID-19 were collected in the United States, Italy and Spain. From T cells, B-cell-depleted T cells, or PBMCs came the material, which was cDNA or gDNA.

The CDR3 is 15 amino acids. The germline CDR1 and CDR2 sequences are SGHRS and YFSETQ. V dropped 5 bases and J dropped 0 bases, with 11 bases sitting between them. It was during active infection that Seattle patients were enrolled and then longitudinally followed. The sequenced sample was peripheral blood. The TCR sequence derives from a man aged 18-30 years with COVID-19, enrolled during active disease. This chain links TRBV5-1 with TRBJ1-4; D uncertain. Here the CDR3 reads CASRARIATNEKLFF. The CDR3 nucleotides are TGCGCCAGCAGGGCCAGAATTGCAACTAATGAAAAACTGTTTTTT.